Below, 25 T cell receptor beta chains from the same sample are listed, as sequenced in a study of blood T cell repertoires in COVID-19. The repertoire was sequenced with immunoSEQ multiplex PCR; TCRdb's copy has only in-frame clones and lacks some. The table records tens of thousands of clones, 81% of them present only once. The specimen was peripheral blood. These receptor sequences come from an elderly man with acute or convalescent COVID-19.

CDR3 residues: CASSGEGHNTGELFF. The CDR3 DNA follows: TGTGCCAGCAGCGGGGAGGGGCACAACACCGGGGAGCTGTTTTTT. This sequence joins TRBV9 and TRBJ2-2, with TRBD2 matching over 7 bases. There are 15 residues in the CDR3. Germline values: CDR1 SGDLS, CDR2 YYNGEE. Unmatched junction bases numbered 4, after V lost 3 bases and J lost 2 bases.

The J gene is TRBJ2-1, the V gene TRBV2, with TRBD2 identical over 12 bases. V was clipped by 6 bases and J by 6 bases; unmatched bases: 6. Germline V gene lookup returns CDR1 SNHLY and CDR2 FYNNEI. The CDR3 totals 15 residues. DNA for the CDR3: TGTGCCAGCAGGGCTAGCGGGAGGGCCAGCAATGAGCAGTTCTTC. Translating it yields CASRASGRASNEQFF.

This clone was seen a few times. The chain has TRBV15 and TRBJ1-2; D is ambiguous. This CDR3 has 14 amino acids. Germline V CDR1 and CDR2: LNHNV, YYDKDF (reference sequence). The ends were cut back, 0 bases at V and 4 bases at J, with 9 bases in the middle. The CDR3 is CATSRDQQSYGYTF. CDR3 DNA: TGTGCCACCAGCAGAGATCAACAGAGCTATGGCTACACCTTC.

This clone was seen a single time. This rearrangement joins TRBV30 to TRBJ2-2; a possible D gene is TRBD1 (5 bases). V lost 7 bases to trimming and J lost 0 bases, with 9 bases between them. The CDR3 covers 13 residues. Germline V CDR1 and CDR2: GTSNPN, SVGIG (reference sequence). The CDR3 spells CALGQANTGELFF. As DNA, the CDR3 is TGTGCCTTGGGGCAGGCGAACACCGGGGAGCTGTTTTTT.

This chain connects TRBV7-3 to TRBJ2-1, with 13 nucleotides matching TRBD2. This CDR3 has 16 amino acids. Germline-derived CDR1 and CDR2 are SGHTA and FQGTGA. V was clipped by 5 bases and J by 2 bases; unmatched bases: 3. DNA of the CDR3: TGTGCCAGCAGCCCGGGACTAGCGGGGACCTACAATGAGCAGTTCTTC. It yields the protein CASSPGLAGTYNEQFF.

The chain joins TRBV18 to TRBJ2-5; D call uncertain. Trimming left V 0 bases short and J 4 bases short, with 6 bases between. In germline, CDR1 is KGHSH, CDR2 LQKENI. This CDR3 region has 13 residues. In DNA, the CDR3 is TGTGCCAGCTCACCACCGGCCAGAGAGACCCAGTACTTC. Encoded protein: CASSPPARETQYF.

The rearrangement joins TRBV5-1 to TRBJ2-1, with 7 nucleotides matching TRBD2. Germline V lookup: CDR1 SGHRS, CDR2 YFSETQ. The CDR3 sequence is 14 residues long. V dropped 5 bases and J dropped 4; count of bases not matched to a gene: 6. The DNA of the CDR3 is TGCGCCAGCAGTCCGCTAGCGGATTACAATGAGCAGTTCTTC. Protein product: CASSPLADYNEQFF.

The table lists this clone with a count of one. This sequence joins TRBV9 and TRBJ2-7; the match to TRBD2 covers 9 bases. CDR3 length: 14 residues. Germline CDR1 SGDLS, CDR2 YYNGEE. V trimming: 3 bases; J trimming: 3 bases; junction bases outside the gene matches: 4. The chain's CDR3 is CASSGTSENYEQYF. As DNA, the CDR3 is TGTGCCAGCAGCGGGACTAGCGAGAACTACGAGCAGTACTTC.

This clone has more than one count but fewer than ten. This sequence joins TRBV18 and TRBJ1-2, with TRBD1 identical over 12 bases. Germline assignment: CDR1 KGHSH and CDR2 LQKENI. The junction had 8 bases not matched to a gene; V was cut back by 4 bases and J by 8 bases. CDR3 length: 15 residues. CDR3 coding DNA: TGTGCCAGCTCACGAAATCCCGGGACAGGGGGCGGCTACACCTTC. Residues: CASSRNPGTGGGYTF.

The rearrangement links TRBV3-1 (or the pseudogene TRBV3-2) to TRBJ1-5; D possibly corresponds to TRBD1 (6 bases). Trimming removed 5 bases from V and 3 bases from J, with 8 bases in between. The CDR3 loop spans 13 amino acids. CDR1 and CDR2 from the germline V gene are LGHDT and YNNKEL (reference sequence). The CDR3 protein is CASSSGDNQPQHF. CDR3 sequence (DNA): TGTGCCAGCAGCTCAGGGGACAATCAGCCCCAGCATTTT.

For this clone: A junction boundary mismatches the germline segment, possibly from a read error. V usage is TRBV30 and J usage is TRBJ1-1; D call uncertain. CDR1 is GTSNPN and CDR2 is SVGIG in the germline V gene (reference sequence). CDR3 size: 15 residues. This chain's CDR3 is CAWSPRGHLNTEAFF. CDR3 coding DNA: TGTGCCTGGAGTCCTCGAGGGCACCTGAATACTGAAGCTTTCTTT.

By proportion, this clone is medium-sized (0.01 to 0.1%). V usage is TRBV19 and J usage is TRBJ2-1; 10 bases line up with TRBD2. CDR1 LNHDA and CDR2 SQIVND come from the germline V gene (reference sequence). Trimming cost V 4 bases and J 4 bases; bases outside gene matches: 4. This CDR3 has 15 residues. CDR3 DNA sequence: TGTGCCAGTAGTACCTCTAGCGGGAGTTACAATGAGCAGTTCTTC. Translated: CASSTSSGSYNEQFF.

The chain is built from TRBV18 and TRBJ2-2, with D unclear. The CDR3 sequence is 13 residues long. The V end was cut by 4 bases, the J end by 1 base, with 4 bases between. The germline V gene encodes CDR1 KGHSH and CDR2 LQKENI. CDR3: CASSLGNTGELFF. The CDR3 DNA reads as TGTGCCAGCTCACTCGGGAACACCGGGGAGCTGTTTTTT.

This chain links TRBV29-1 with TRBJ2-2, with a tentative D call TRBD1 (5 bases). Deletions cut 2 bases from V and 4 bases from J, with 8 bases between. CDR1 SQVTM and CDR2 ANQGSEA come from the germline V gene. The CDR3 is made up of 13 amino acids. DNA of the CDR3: TGCAGCGTTGAAAAAAGGGGCACCGGGGAGCTGTTTTTT. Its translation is CSVEKRGTGELFF.

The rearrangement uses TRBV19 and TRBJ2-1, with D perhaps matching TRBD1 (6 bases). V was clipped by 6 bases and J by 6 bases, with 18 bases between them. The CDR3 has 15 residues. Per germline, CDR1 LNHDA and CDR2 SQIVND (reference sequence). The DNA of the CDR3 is TGTGCCAGTAGCCCCGGGACACCTTATCGCAATGAGCAGTTCTTC. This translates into CASSPGTPYRNEQFF.

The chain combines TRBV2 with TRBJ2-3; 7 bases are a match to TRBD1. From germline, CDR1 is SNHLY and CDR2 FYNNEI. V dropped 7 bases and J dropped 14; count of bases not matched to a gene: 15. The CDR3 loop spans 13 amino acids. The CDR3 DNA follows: TGTGCCAGCAACTGGGACAGCTCCGCGACCTCGTATTTT. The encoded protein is CASNWDSSATSYF.

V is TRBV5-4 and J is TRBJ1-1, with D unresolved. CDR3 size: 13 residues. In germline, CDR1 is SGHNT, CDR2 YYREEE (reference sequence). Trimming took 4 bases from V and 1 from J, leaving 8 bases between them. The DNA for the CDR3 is TGTGCCAGCAGCCCGCCACAGAACACTGAAGCTTTCTTT. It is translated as CASSPPQNTEAFF.

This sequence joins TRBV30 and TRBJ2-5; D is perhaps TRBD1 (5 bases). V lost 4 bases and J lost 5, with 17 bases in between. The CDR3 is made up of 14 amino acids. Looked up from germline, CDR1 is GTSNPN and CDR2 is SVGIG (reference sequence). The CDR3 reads CAWTVQGGRETQYF. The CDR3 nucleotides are TGTGCCTGGACAGTGCAGGGTGGTAGGGAGACCCAGTACTTC.

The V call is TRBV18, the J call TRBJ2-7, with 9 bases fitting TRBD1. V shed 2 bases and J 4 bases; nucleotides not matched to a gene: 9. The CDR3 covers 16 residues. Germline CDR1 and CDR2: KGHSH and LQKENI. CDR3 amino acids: CASSPVAGTGRYEQYF. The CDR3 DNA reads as TGTGCCAGCTCACCAGTTGCCGGGACAGGGAGGTACGAGCAGTACTTC.

The CDR3 reads CASSFPLGTASYEQYF. CDR3 nucleotide sequence: TGTGCCAGCAGTTTCCCACTAGGGACAGCTTCCTACGAGCAGTACTTC. The chain employs TRBV6-2 or TRBV6-3 and TRBJ2-7; 7 nucleotides line up with TRBD1. V shed 4 bases and J 1 base; nucleotides not matched to a gene: 10. This CDR3 is built from 16 residues. The germline CDR1 and CDR2 sequences are MNHEY and SVGEGT.

CDR3 bases: TGTGCCAGCAGCTCGACAGGGCGGGGCAATAATTCACCCCTCCACTTT. Its translation: CASSSTGRGNNSPLHF. The chain joins TRBV7-9 to TRBJ1-6; 7 bases agree with TRBD1. This CDR3 spans 16 amino acids. V lost 4 bases and J lost 5; bases outside the gene matches: 8. The germline V gene encodes CDR1 SEHNR and CDR2 FQNEAQ (reference sequence).

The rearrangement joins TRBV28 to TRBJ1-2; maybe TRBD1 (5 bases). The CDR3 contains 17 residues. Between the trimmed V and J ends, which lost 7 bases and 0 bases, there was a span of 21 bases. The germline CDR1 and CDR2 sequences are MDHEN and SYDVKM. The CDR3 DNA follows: TGTGCCAGCACCACTCCCACGGGCAGGGCCTCTAACTATGGCTACACCTTC. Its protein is CASTTPTGRASNYGYTF.

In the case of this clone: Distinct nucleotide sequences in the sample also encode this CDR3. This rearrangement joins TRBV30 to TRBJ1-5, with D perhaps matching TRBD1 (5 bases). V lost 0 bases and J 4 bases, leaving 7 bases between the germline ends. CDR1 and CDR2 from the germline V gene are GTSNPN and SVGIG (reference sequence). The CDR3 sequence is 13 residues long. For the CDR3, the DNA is TGTGCCTGGAGTGTGGGGGGGAATCAGCCCCAGCATTTT. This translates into CAWSVGGNQPQHF.

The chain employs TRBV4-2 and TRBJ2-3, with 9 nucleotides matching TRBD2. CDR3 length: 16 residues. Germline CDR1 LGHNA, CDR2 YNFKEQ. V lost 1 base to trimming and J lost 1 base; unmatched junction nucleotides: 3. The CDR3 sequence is CASSQGVAGGTDTQYF. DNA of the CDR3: TGTGCCAGCAGCCAAGGTGTAGCGGGAGGCACAGATACGCAGTATTTT.

CDR3 loop: CASSWDNMNTEAFF. CDR3 sequence (DNA): TGTGCCAGCAGTTGGGACAACATGAACACTGAAGCTTTCTTT. This chain connects TRBV6-2 or TRBV6-3 to TRBJ1-1, with D possibly being TRBD1 (6 bases). The V end was cut by 4 bases, the J end by 0 bases, with 9 bases between. Germline values: CDR1 MNHEY, CDR2 SVGEGT. CDR3 length: 14 residues.